The rows below give T cell receptor beta chains drawn from one sample of a study of blood T cells in healthy people across ages. TCRdb used MiXCR to reprocess the 5' RACE reads, holding one entry per CDR3 protein. The sample holds roughly 800,000 distinct CDR3 sequences, less than 70% seen once. Sequencing was carried out using blood. The origin of the receptors is an elderly man in good health. Both conserved end residues are trimmed from each CDR3. A D gene is named only where the DNA matches it firmly.

V gene,J gene,D gene,CDR3 protein
TRBV29-1,TRBJ2-1,.,SVRTHTRSEQF
TRBV7-2,TRBJ2-1,TRBD1,ASSLLGPGTVSSYNEQF
TRBV29-1,TRBJ1-1,.,SVNPQGLRTEAF
TRBV10-3,TRBJ1-5,TRBD1,AIKDRDNQPQH
TRBV12-5,TRBJ1-2,.,ASGLIYGYT
TRBV25-1,.,TRBD2,ASVGLAGGPREQY
TRBV4-1,TRBJ2-3,.,ASSQGPAAVTDTQY
TRBV9,TRBJ1-2,TRBD1,ASSGQGVGGYGYT
TRBV6-5,TRBJ1-5,TRBD1,ASTPGGLGNQPQH
TRBV6-5,TRBJ1-6,.,ASSYSGEGGSPLH
TRBV11-2,.,TRBD2,ASSLVSLAESYEQY
TRBV15,TRBJ2-7,TRBD2,ATSTPETSGSYEQY
TRBV10-3,.,TRBD2,AISSTSGTRFSYNEQY
TRBV6-6,TRBJ2-1,TRBD2,ASSTSGRARNEQF
TRBV20-1,TRBJ2-1,TRBD1,SARGPTGAVYNEQF
TRBV3-1,.,TRBD2,ASSQLRGTSGGKRNEQY
TRBV28,TRBJ2-7,TRBD1,ASRPGTEESSYEQY
TRBV2,TRBJ2-5,.,ASTDWNEQY
TRBV20-1,TRBJ2-1,TRBD2,SASGLASSYNEQF
TRBV30,TRBJ1-2,.,AWSVLCGYT
TRBV7-2,TRBJ2-7,.,ASSYRDPSYEQY
TRBV6-5,TRBJ2-5,.,ASSWIGNKETQY
TRBV7-2,TRBJ2-7,TRBD1,ASTLTRDRDWEQY
TRBV20-1,TRBJ2-1,.,SAREVGLLNEQF
TRBV5-1,TRBJ1-1,.,ASSRTMNTEAF
TRBV27,TRBJ1-6,.,ASRWAGNSPLH
TRBV5-5,TRBJ2-1,.,ASSATGIPYNEQF
TRBV6-2/TRBV6-3,TRBJ2-3,.,ASSYSSGLQY
TRBV2,TRBJ2-3,.,ASSVWEQDTQY
TRBV5-1,TRBJ2-4,.,ASSKGLGDIQY
TRBV2,TRBJ2-6,TRBD2,AGLADSSGANVLT
TRBV20-1,TRBJ2-5,.,SARDRVNQETQY
TRBV5-1,TRBJ2-6,.,ASSLAVSPGVRSGANVLT
TRBV20-1,TRBJ2-4,TRBD2,SARLRREGLNIQY
TRBV20-1,TRBJ1-2,.,SARDYDSPRGYT
TRBV20-1,TRBJ2-3,TRBD1,SAPASGGNAY